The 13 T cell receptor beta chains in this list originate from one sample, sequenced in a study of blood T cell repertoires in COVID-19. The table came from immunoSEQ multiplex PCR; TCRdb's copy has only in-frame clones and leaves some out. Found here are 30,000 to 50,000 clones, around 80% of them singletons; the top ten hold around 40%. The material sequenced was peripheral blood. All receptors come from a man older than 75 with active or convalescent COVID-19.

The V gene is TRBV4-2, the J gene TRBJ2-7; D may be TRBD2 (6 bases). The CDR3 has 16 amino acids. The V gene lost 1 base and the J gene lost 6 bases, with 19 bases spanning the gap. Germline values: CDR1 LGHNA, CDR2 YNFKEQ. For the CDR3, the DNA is TGTGCCAGCAGCCAAGTGTCGGGCGGGGTTGGGGGCGAGCAGTACTTC. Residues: CASSQVSGGVGGEQYF.

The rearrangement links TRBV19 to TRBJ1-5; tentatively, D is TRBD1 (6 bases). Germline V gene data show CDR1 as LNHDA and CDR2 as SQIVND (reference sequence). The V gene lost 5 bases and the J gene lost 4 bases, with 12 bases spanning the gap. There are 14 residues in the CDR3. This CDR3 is CASSGRQENQPQHF. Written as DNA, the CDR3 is TGTGCCAGTAGTGGCAGACAGGAAAATCAGCCCCAGCATTTT.

In DNA form, the CDR3 reads TGTGCCAGCAGCTACTCAGGGGCTAGCAATCAGCCCCAGCATTTT. Translated: CASSYSGASNQPQHF. This chain connects TRBV9 to TRBJ1-5; D might be TRBD1 (6 bases). Germline V CDR1 and CDR2: SGDLS, YYNGEE. Trimming stripped 4 bases from V and 0 bases from J, with 11 bases between. The CDR3 has 15 amino acids.

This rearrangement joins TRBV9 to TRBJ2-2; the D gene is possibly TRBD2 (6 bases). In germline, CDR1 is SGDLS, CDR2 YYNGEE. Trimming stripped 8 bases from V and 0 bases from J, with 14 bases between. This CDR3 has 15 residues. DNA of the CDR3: TGTGCCAGTCGGGGAGGCGGCCCGAACACCGGGGAGCTGTTTTTT. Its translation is CASRGGGPNTGELFF.

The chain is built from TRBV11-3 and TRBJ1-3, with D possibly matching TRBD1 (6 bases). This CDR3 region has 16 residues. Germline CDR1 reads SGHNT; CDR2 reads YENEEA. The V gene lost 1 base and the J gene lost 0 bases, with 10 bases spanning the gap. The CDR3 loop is CASSLGRGRSGNTIYF. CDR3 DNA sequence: TGTGCCAGCAGCTTAGGCAGGGGACGCTCTGGAAACACCATATATTTT.

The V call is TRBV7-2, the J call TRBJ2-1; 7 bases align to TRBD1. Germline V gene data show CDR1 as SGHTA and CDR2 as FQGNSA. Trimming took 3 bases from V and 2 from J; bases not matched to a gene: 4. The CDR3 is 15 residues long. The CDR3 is CASSFRTGAYNEQFF. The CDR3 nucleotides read TGTGCCAGCAGCTTCCGGACAGGAGCCTACAATGAGCAGTTCTTC.

The CDR3 DNA follows: TGTGCCAGCAGCCAAGTTAACTCTGGTGAGCAGTTCTTC. This encodes CASSQVNSGEQFF. This chain links TRBV14 with TRBJ2-1, with D unresolved. The CDR3 has 13 residues. Per germline, CDR1 SGHDN and CDR2 FVKESK. Trimming took off 1 base at V and 9 bases at J, with 10 bases between the two ends.

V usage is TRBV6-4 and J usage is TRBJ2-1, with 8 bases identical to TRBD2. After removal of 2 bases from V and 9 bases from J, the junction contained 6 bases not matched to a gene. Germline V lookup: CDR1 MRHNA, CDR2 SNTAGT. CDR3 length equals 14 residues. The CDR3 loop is CASSDAWAGGEQFF. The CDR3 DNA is TGTGCCAGCAGTGACGCGTGGGCGGGAGGTGAGCAGTTCTTC.

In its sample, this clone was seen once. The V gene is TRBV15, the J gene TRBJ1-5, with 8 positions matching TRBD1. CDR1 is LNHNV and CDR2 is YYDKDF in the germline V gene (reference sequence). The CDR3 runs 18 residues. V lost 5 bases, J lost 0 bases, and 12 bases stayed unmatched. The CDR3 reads CATSGTPGTGHSNQPQHF. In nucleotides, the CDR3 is TGTGCCACCAGCGGAACTCCCGGGACAGGCCATAGCAATCAGCCCCAGCATTTT.

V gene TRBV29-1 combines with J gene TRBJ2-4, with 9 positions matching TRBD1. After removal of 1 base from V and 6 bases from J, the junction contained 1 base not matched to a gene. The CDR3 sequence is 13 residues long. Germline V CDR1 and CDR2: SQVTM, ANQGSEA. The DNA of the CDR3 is TGCAGCGTTGAAGGGACAGGGGTAAACATTCAGTACTTC. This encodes CSVEGTGVNIQYF.

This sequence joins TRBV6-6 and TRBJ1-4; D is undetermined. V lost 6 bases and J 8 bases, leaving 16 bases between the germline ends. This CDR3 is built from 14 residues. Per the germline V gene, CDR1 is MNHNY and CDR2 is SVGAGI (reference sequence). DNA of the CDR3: TGTGCCAGCAGCTCCCAAGGAGTCCGGGAAAAACTGTTTTTT. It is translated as CASSSQGVREKLFF.

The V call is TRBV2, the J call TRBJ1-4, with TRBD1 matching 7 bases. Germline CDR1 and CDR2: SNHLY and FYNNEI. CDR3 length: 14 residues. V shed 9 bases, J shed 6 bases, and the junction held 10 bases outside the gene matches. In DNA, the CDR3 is TGTGCCAGTCACTTTACAGGGGTGGATGAAAAACTGTTTTTT. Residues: CASHFTGVDEKLFF.

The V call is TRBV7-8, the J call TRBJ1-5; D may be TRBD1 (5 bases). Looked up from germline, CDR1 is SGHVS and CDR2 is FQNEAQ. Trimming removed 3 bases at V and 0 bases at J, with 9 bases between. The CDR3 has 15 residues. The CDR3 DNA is TGTGCCAGCAGCTTGGGGCTGAATAGCAATCAGCCCCAGCATTTT. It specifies CASSLGLNSNQPQHF.